The next 3 T cell receptor beta chains were all read from a single sample in a study of T cell changes during pregnancy in multiple sclerosis. The data were produced by immunoSEQ multiplex PCR, yet TCRdb's version contains in-frame clones alone and is incomplete. This table holds roughly 67,000 clones, 90% to 95% found once. Sequenced material: peripheral blood, taken in the second trimester of pregnancy. These receptors were collected from a female donor with multiple sclerosis, enrolled in a pregnancy study.

The chain has TRBV7-9 and TRBJ1-4; D is unresolved. The CDR3 length is 11 residues. Looked up from germline, CDR1 is SEHNR and CDR2 is FQNEAQ (reference sequence). V was clipped by 2 bases and J by 8 bases, with 3 bases between them. The CDR3 sequence: CASSLREKLFF. The CDR3 DNA is TGTGCCAGCAGCTTACGGGAAAAACTGTTTTTT.

The chain is built from TRBV7-6 and TRBJ2-2; a possible D gene is TRBD1 (5 bases). The CDR3 loop spans 16 amino acids. The germline gives CDR1 SGHVS, CDR2 FNYEAQ. V lost 3 bases and J 3 bases, leaving 14 bases between the germline ends. CDR3 DNA: TGTGCCAGCAGCTTTTCCGCAGTAGGGGACACCGGGGAGCTGTTTTTT. It is translated as CASSFSAVGDTGELFF. Drawing the rest from reference TRBV7-6 and TRBJ2-2, the complete variable domain is GAGVSQSPRYKVTKRGQDVALRCDPISGHVSLYWYRQALGQGPEFLTYFNYEAQQDKSGLPNDRFSAERPEGSISTLTIQRTEQRDSAMYRCASSFSAVGDTGELFFGEGSRLTVL.

V usage is TRBV6-6 and J usage is TRBJ1-2; TRBD1 is a possible D gene (5 bases). V lost 7 bases, J lost 0 bases, and 12 bases lay in between. The germline V gene has CDR1 MNHNY and CDR2 SVGAGI (reference sequence). The CDR3 extends over 14 amino acids. CDR3 in DNA: TGTGCCAGCACAGGGAGGGGCTCTAACTATGGCTACACCTTC. Translating gives CASTGRGSNYGYTF.